This entry is about one T cell receptor (beta chain). This sample is drawn from a study of cytomegalovirus exposure and HLA in healthy donors. Germline values: CDR1 SGHVS, CDR2 FNYEAQ. V shed 5 bases and J 0 bases; nucleotides not matched to a gene: 3. The CDR3 covers 16 residues. The primer mix had 60 Vbeta and 13 Jbeta primers. The data were produced by immunoSEQ multiplex PCR, yet TCRdb's version contains in-frame clones alone and is incomplete. The table lists 120,000 to 150,000 clones, about four fifths of them singletons. The genes are TRBV7-6 and TRBJ2-1; 11 nucleotides align to TRBD2. The sequenced sample consisted of PBMCs. This TCR was sampled from a man in his late teens or twenties in good health and CMV-seropositive. CDR3 region: CASSPTSGSSYNEQFF. CDR3 in DNA: TGTGCCAGCAGCCCTACTAGCGGGAGCTCCTACAATGAGCAGTTCTTC.